This T cell receptor beta chain was recovered during a study of beta chain features in type 1 diabetes. Study-level findings and limits: Among all four CD4+ subsets, Type 1 diabetes patients had TCRB CDR3s that were moderately but significantly shorter.

The sample holds a few counts of this clone. Its antigen is undetermined. Distinct nucleotide sequences in the sample also encode this CDR3. Expressed TCRB transcripts got sequenced, as all isolated RNA was reverse transcribed. The table came from immunoSEQ multiplex PCR; TCRdb's copy has only in-frame clones and leaves some out. The table has a few hundred thousand clones, 11% seen once. J lost 4 bases, V lost 6 bases, and 8 bases had no gene match. The CDR3 totals 14 residues. Germline V CDR1 and CDR2: KGHSH, LQKENI. Each sorted fraction was over 95% pure. This receptor was identified in a young woman in good health. The sample comprised naive CD4+ T cells from blood. The rearrangement uses TRBV18 and TRBJ2-7; 8 positions agree with TRBD1. The CDR3 protein is CASSPGQGAYEQYF. Written as DNA, the CDR3 is TGTGCCAGCTCCCCCGGGCAGGGGGCTTACGAGCAGTACTTC.